Below are 23 T cell receptor beta chains sequenced from a single sample in a study of cytomegalovirus exposure and HLA in healthy donors. In the PCR, 60 Vbeta and 13 Jbeta primers were used. Clones were read by immunoSEQ multiplex PCR, and TCRdb kept only the in-frame ones, dropping some. The top ten clones hold approximately 1% of a sample with approximately 150,000 clones, around 78% of them seen once. Sequenced: PBMCs. The source of these receptors is a woman aged 40 to 50 in good health and CMV-seronegative.

The V call is TRBV9, the J call TRBJ2-7; 9 positions agree with TRBD1. The germline V gene has CDR1 SGDLS and CDR2 YYNGEE. The junction had 4 bases not matched to a gene; V was cut back by 4 bases and J by 5 bases. The CDR3 totals 13 residues. The chain's CDR3 is CASSSWDRDEQYF. In nucleotides, the CDR3 is TGTGCCAGCAGCTCGTGGGACAGGGACGAGCAGTACTTC.

This clone has only one observation. The chain employs TRBV15 and TRBJ2-2; 10 bases are a match to TRBD1. Germline V gives CDR1 LNHNV, CDR2 YYDKDF (reference sequence). The ends lost 9 bases at V and 4 bases at J; junction bases unmatched: 5. The CDR3 covers 14 residues. The CDR3 region has the DNA TGTGCCACTGCCCGGGACAGGGGCACCGGGGAGCTGTTTTTT. Its translation: CATARDRGTGELFF.

The chain is built from TRBV2 and TRBJ2-7; no reliable D call. Germline V gives CDR1 SNHLY, CDR2 FYNNEI. The CDR3 is made up of 14 amino acids. Trimming pared 8 bases from V and 0 bases from J, leaving 14 bases between. The CDR3 sequence is CASGKRDPSYEQYF. The CDR3 nucleotides read TGTGCCAGCGGCAAGCGAGACCCCTCCTACGAGCAGTACTTC.

This rearrangement joins TRBV10-3 to TRBJ2-1, with 13 nucleotides matching TRBD2. Germline trimming cut 0 bases from V and 7 bases from J; bases unmatched to any gene: 9. CDR1 and CDR2 from the germline V gene are ENHRY and SYGVKD. The CDR3 covers 18 residues. CDR3 DNA: TGTGCCATCAGTGAGTCGATCTTACTAGCGGGAGGGAAGAATGAGCAGTTCTTC. This gives the protein CAISESILLAGGKNEQFF.

The CDR3 region has the DNA TGTGCCAGCAGCTCCCTGCGACAGGGTTCGAACTATGGCTACACCTTC. Translation gives CASSSLRQGSNYGYTF. The rearrangement joins TRBV5-6 to TRBJ1-2, with 7 positions matching TRBD1. Germline V gene lookup returns CDR1 SGHDT and CDR2 YYEEEE. J lost 2 bases, V lost 3 bases, and 10 bases had no gene match. The CDR3 totals 16 residues. Drawing the rest from reference TRBV5-6 and TRBJ1-2, the complete variable domain is DAGVTQSPTHLIKTRGQQVTLRCSPKSGHDTVSWYQQALGQGPQFIFQYYEEEERQRGNFPDRFSGHQFPNYSSELNVNALLLGDSALYLCASSSLRQGSNYGYTFGSGTRLTVV.

This rearrangement joins TRBV18 to TRBJ2-3; TRBD2 is a possible D gene (7 bases). The V and J ends lost 3 bases and 3 bases respectively, with 13 bases between them. This CDR3 has 15 residues. The germline CDR1 and CDR2 sequences are KGHSH and LQKENI. CDR3 nucleotides: TGTGCCAGCTCACCCTTGGGGGGGCTGACAGATACGCAGTATTTT. It yields the protein CASSPLGGLTDTQYF. Drawing the rest from reference TRBV18 and TRBJ2-3, the complete variable domain is NAGVMQNPRHLVRRRGQEARLRCSPMKGHSHVYWYRQLPEEGLKFMVYLQKENIIDESGMPKERFSAEFPKEGPSILRIQQVVRGDSAAYFCASSPLGGLTDTQYFGPGTRLTVL.

This clone has just one count. The chain employs TRBV5-4 and TRBJ1-1; D perhaps matches TRBD1 (5 bases). This CDR3 has 14 amino acids. Trimming pared 4 bases from V and 1 base from J, leaving 11 bases between. Germline-derived CDR1 and CDR2 are SGHNT and YYREEE (reference sequence). The CDR3 loop reads CASSAGPENTEAFF. CDR3 DNA sequence: TGTGCCAGCAGCGCGGGACCGGAGAACACTGAAGCTTTCTTT.

The V call is TRBV5-4, the J call TRBJ2-1; D perhaps matches TRBD2 (6 bases). V dropped 4 bases and J dropped 6 bases, with 17 bases sitting between them. CDR1 is SGHNT, CDR2 YYREEE, per germline (reference sequence). This CDR3 region has 15 residues. The CDR3 DNA sequence: TGTGCCAGCAGCCGGGACTCCCACCCGGCCAATGAGCAGTTCTTC. It yields the protein CASSRDSHPANEQFF.

The chain is built from TRBV5-4 and TRBJ2-1; TRBD2 agrees at 9 bases. The CDR3 is 18 residues long. Germline V gene lookup returns CDR1 SGHNT and CDR2 YYREEE (reference sequence). V shed 0 bases and J 5 bases; nucleotides not matched to a gene: 12. CDR3 residues: CASSLVGAGTSRNNEQFF. As DNA, the CDR3 is TGTGCCAGCAGCTTGGTGGGGGCGGGGACTAGCAGAAACAATGAGCAGTTCTTC.

This clone has only one observation. The chain has TRBV6-1 and TRBJ2-5; the match to TRBD2 covers 12 bases. CDR1 is MNHNS, CDR2 SASEGT, per germline. J gave up 2 bases and V 5 bases, and 6 bases lay outside the gene matches. The CDR3 spans 16 residues. The CDR3 spells CASSQGLAGTQETQYF. Here the CDR3 DNA reads TGTGCCAGCAGTCAAGGACTAGCGGGGACGCAAGAGACCCAGTACTTC.

This clone was found once. The chain carries TRBV9 and TRBJ2-5; D is perhaps TRBD2 (5 bases). This CDR3 is built from 13 residues. Germline V CDR1 and CDR2: SGDLS, YYNGEE. V shed 7 bases and J shed 3 bases, with 13 bases lying between them. The CDR3 region is CASGLRTEETQYF. The CDR3 DNA sequence: TGTGCCAGCGGATTACGGACTGAAGAGACCCAGTACTTC.

The chain uses TRBV6-1 and TRBJ1-2, with D perhaps matching TRBD1 (6 bases). Trimming took off 7 bases at V and 3 bases at J, with 15 bases between the two ends. Germline V gene sequence: CDR1 MNHNS, CDR2 SASEGT. This CDR3 is 14 amino acids long. CDR3 DNA: TGTGCCAGCATGAATCGGAACAGGGACTATGGCTACACCTTC. It encodes CASMNRNRDYGYTF.

This clone has only a few counts. The V gene is TRBV5-5, the J gene TRBJ2-7; D is ambiguous. The germline gives CDR1 SGHKS, CDR2 YYEKEE (reference sequence). This CDR3 contains 12 residues. V was cut by 3 bases and J by 6 bases, with 10 bases left in between. This CDR3 is CASSSTTGEQYF. In nucleotides, the CDR3 is TGTGCCAGCAGCTCTACAACGGGCGAGCAGTACTTC.

The V call is TRBV29-1, the J call TRBJ1-1, with a weak D call TRBD1 (6 bases). The CDR3 loop spans 13 amino acids. The ends were cut back, 8 bases at V and 1 base at J, with 14 bases in the middle. The V gene's germline CDR1 is SQVTM and CDR2 ANQGSEA. CDR3 amino acids: CSTSTGTNTEAFF. In DNA form, the CDR3 reads TGCAGCACCTCCACAGGGACGAACACTGAAGCTTTCTTT.

The chain is built from TRBV2 and TRBJ1-2; the match to TRBD1 covers 7 bases. The J segment lost 2 bases and the V segment lost 5 bases, leaving 5 bases of the junction unmatched. The CDR3 loop spans 14 amino acids. Germline CDR1 reads SNHLY; CDR2 reads FYNNEI. CDR3 loop: CASSITGENYGYTF. In DNA form, the CDR3 reads TGTGCCAGCAGTATTACAGGGGAGAACTATGGCTACACCTTC. The full variable domain, in which reference TRBV2 and TRBJ1-2 provide the parts outside the CDR3, is EPEVTQTPSHQVTQMGQEVILRCVPISNHLYFYWYRQILGQKVEFLVSFYNNEISEKSEIFDDQFSVERPDGSNFTLKIRSTKLEDSAMYFCASSITGENYGYTFGSGTRLTVV.

The chain's CDR3 is CASSSTFSGANVLTF. In DNA, the CDR3 is TGTGCCAGCAGCTCCACTTTCTCTGGGGCCAACGTCCTGACTTTC. The chain combines TRBV7-6 with TRBJ2-6; D is unresolved. The CDR3 extends over 15 amino acids. In germline, CDR1 is SGHVS, CDR2 FNYEAQ. Between the trimmed V and J ends, which lost 4 bases and 0 bases, there was a span of 7 bases.

The chain recombines TRBV7-6 with TRBJ2-7, with 7 bases matching TRBD2. The CDR3 totals 18 residues. V trimming: 5 bases; J trimming: 7 bases; junction bases outside the gene matches: 23. Germline CDR1 and CDR2: SGHVS and FNYEAQ. The CDR3 DNA reads as TGTGCCAGCAGCCCCGTGGGGAGTAGCGGGTCGGATTCGGGTGAGCAGTACTTC. Translating it yields CASSPVGSSGSDSGEQYF.

A few counts support this clone. J is TRBJ2-5 and V is TRBV30, with a possible D match to TRBD2 (6 bases). This CDR3 is 13 amino acids long. V was pared by 3 bases and J by 5 bases, with 13 bases between. Germline loops: CDR1 GTSNPN, CDR2 SVGIG (reference sequence). The CDR3 DNA reads as TGTGCCTGGAGCATAGGGACTGGGGAGACCCAGTACTTC. Amino acid sequence: CAWSIGTGETQYF.

The gene calls are TRBV6-4 and TRBJ1-2; the D is unclear. Germline V lookup: CDR1 MRHNA, CDR2 SNTAGT. CDR3 length equals 15 residues. The V end lost 10 bases, the J end lost 4 bases, and 22 bases lay between the germline ends. The CDR3 spells CATKRTDPRGYGYTF. CDR3 DNA sequence: TGTGCCACCAAGCGGACGGACCCCCGGGGCTATGGCTACACCTTC.

The chain joins TRBV18 to TRBJ2-7, with 10 bases matching TRBD1. From germline, CDR1 is KGHSH and CDR2 LQKENI. V was clipped by 3 bases and J by 5 bases; unmatched bases: 4. This CDR3 has 14 amino acids. The CDR3 sequence: CASSPGTGDNEQYF. For the CDR3, the DNA is TGTGCCAGCTCACCGGGGACAGGGGATAACGAGCAGTACTTC.

This CDR3 is CASSIRGRDTDTQYF. CDR3 bases: TGTGCCAGTAGTATACGTGGGAGAGACACAGATACGCAGTATTTT. V is TRBV19 and J is TRBJ2-3, with a weak D call TRBD2 (5 bases). The germline V gene encodes CDR1 LNHDA and CDR2 SQIVND (reference sequence). With 2 bases removed from V and 2 bases from J, the gap between germline ends came to 11 bases. The CDR3 totals 15 residues.

The rearrangement uses TRBV10-3 and TRBJ1-2; 7 nucleotides agree with TRBD1. V trimming: 4 bases; J trimming: 4 bases; junction bases outside the gene matches: 3. Germline V gives CDR1 ENHRY, CDR2 SYGVKD. CDR3 length: 13 residues. CDR3 DNA: TGTGCCATCAGTGGGGACAGAGGCTATGGCTACACCTTC. Protein sequence: CAISGDRGYGYTF.

With respect to this clone: Germline and junction disagree at one end, which may indicate a read error. The rearrangement links TRBV6-6 to TRBJ1-5; possibly TRBD1 for D (6 bases). This CDR3 is built from 14 residues. Germline V lookup: CDR1 MNHNY, CDR2 SVGAGI (reference sequence). CDR3 nucleotide sequence: TGTGCCGGCAGTGGGGGGGCGAGCAATCAGCCCCAGCATTTT. Amino acids: CAGSGGASNQPQHF.